This record covers a single T cell receptor (beta chain). These data belong to a study of T cell responses to AZD1222 COVID-19 vaccine. The data were produced by immunoSEQ multiplex PCR, yet TCRdb's version contains in-frame clones alone and is incomplete. Among under 110,000 clones, 70% to 90% were seen once, and the ten largest hold 10%. CDR3 length: 13 residues. The V and J ends lost 4 bases and 2 bases respectively, with 8 bases between them. The germline CDR1 and CDR2 sequences are MNHEY and SVGAGI. This sequence joins TRBV6-5 and TRBJ1-2; tentative D call: TRBD1 (6 bases). The sequence was collected from an adult who received the AZD1222 COVID-19 vaccine. The sequencing here drew on peripheral blood, taken 28 days after the second AZD1222 dose. CDR3 sequence reads: CASSSGTNYGYTF. Here the CDR3 DNA reads TGTGCCAGCAGTTCCGGGACAAACTATGGCTACACCTTC.